The 18 T cell receptor beta chains reported below all come from one sample, sequenced in a study of human T cells and chemical hapten exposure. Documented time point: pre-sensitization, week 0. This sample's treatment: therapeutic diphenylcyclopropenone sensitization with weekly scalp DPC. TCRdb re-derived calls from the RACE reads in MiXCR, one entry per CDR3 protein. The repertoire holds about 380,000 distinct CDR3 sequences, with about 5.1% as singletons. The material was whole blood, obtained in connection with sensitization to the hapten diphenylcyclopropenone (DPC). These receptors were collected from a woman aged 45-65 years with alopecia areata. Some clones in this sample may be carry-over from other donors' samples.

This clonotype came up many times. The V and J genes are TRBV4-3 and TRBJ2-7, with D perhaps TRBD2 (6 bases). V lost 0 bases to trimming and J lost 2 bases, with 11 bases between them. CDR3 length: 15 amino acids. In germline, CDR1 is LGHNA, CDR2 YSLEER. The CDR3 region has the DNA TGCGCCAGCAGCCAAGAACGGGGGATCACCTACGAGCAGTACTTC. Its translation is CASSQERGITYEQYF.

V is TRBV7-8 and J is TRBJ1-5; no clear D. This CDR3 is built from 16 residues. Deletions cut 5 bases from V and 3 bases from J, with 17 bases between. Germline V CDR1 and CDR2: SGHVS, FQNEAQ. The CDR3 DNA reads TGTGCCAGCAGCGAAGACATGGTTTTCAACAATCAGCCCCAGCATTTT. Residues: CASSEDMVFNNQPQHF. Looking up the rest from reference TRBV7-8 and TRBJ1-5 gives the full variable domain: GAGVSQSPRYKVAKRGQDVALRCDPISGHVSLFWYQQALGQGPEFLTYFQNEAQLDKSGLPSDRFFAERPEGSVSTLKIQRTQQEDSAVYLCASSEDMVFNNQPQHFGDGTRLSIL.

This clonotype was recorded a few times. The V and J genes are TRBV6-1 and TRBJ1-1; TRBD1 agrees at 10 bases. Trimming took 5 bases from V and 5 from J; bases not matched to a gene: 8. The CDR3 is 15 amino acids. The germline V gene encodes CDR1 MNHNS and CDR2 SASEGT. The CDR3 sequence: CASSLQTGGGTEAFF. The CDR3 bases are TGTGCCAGCAGTCTACAGACAGGGGGCGGAACTGAAGCTTTCTTT.

This clonotype was observed a handful of times. The chain uses TRBV5-6 and TRBJ1-5; D is possibly TRBD1 (5 bases). V was cut by 0 bases and J by 4 bases, with 11 bases left in between. Germline loops: CDR1 SGHDT, CDR2 YYEEEE. The length of the CDR3 is 15 residues. The CDR3 loop is CASSLGGTGNQPQHF. DNA for the CDR3: TGTGCCAGCAGCTTGGGGGGGACTGGGAATCAGCCCCAGCATTTT.

There are many counts of this clonotype. The CDR3 DNA follows: TGCAGCGGAGACAGAGCGAACACTGAAGCTTTCTTT. Translation: CSGDRANTEAFF. The genes are TRBV29-1 and TRBJ1-1; weak D call: TRBD1 (5 bases). V lost 7 bases and J lost 1, with 10 bases in between. Germline CDR1 is SQVTM and CDR2 is ANQGSEA. The length of the CDR3 is 12 residues.

The chain joins TRBV6-5 to TRBJ1-1; no clear D. Between the trimmed V and J ends, which lost 6 bases and 1 base, there was a span of 6 bases. The V gene's germline CDR1 is MNHEY and CDR2 SVGAGI. This CDR3 spans 12 amino acids. CDR3 DNA sequence: TGTGCCAGCAGACACCCGAACACTGAAGCTTTCTTT. Its translation: CASRHPNTEAFF.

J is TRBJ1-2 and V is TRBV5-6; TRBD1 is a possible D gene (6 bases). V shed 4 bases and J shed 1 base, with 14 bases lying between them. CDR1 SGHDT and CDR2 YYEEEE come from the germline V gene. This CDR3 region has 15 residues. CDR3 protein: CASSLRQVHNYGYTF. The CDR3 coding sequence is TGTGCCAGCAGCCTACGACAGGTCCATAACTATGGCTACACCTTC.

This chain joins TRBV27 and TRBJ2-7; 11 positions agree with TRBD2. Germline loops: CDR1 MNHEY, CDR2 SMNVEV (reference sequence). This CDR3 spans 15 amino acids. Trimming cost V 7 bases and J 6 bases; bases outside gene matches: 11. The CDR3 nucleotides are TGTGCCAGCAAGGGCCTAGCGGGAGGTTTCGGCGAGCAGTACTTC. Its protein is CASKGLAGGFGEQYF.

This clonotype was observed many times. The chain employs TRBV18 and TRBJ1-5; D unclear. Germline V gives CDR1 KGHSH, CDR2 LQKENI. The CDR3 totals 15 residues. With 2 bases removed from V and 2 bases from J, the gap between germline ends came to 10 bases. CDR3 in amino acids: CASSPAPWGNQPQHF. CDR3 bases: TGTGCCAGCTCACCAGCCCCTTGGGGCAATCAGCCCCAGCATTTT.

The chain employs TRBV2 and TRBJ1-1, with D tentatively TRBD1 (6 bases). The germline V and J ends were trimmed by 4 bases and 4 bases, with 10 bases remaining between them. This CDR3 has 13 residues. Germline values: CDR1 SNHLY, CDR2 FYNNEI. The CDR3 DNA reads TGTGCCAGCAGTGGCCCGGGGGCCACTGAAGCTTTCTTT. Residues: CASSGPGATEAFF.

This clonotype showed up many times. The chain has TRBV12-3 or TRBV12-4 and TRBJ1-5; 9 bases align to TRBD1. V trimming: 8 bases; J trimming: 6 bases; junction bases outside the gene matches: 5. The CDR3 consists of 13 residues. DNA of the CDR3: TGTGCCAGCGGGGACAGGGTGATTCAGCCCCAGCATTTT. Its translation: CASGDRVIQPQHF.

For the CDR3, the DNA is TGTGCCAGCAGCACGACTTGGAATGAGCAGTTCTTC. Protein sequence: CASSTTWNEQFF. This chain connects TRBV11-2 to TRBJ2-1; D gene uncertain. The length of the CDR3 is 12 residues. Trimming pared 5 bases from V and 7 bases from J, leaving 9 bases between. The germline gives CDR1 SGHAT, CDR2 FQNNGV.

The CDR3 sequence is CASSPLRTGVNYGYTF. As DNA, the CDR3 is TGTGCCAGCAGCCCCCTTCGGACAGGAGTTAACTATGGCTACACCTTC. This chain joins TRBV6-2 or TRBV6-3 and TRBJ1-2, with 7 nucleotides matching TRBD1. J gave up 1 base and V 6 bases, and 11 bases lay outside the gene matches. Germline V gene data show CDR1 as MNHEY and CDR2 as SVGEGT. The CDR3 totals 16 residues.

At least ten counts were recorded for this clonotype. The chain recombines TRBV6-5 with TRBJ1-1, with a tentative D call TRBD1 (6 bases). The V end was cut by 4 bases, the J end by 4 bases, with 13 bases between. From germline, CDR1 is MNHEY and CDR2 SVGAGI. The CDR3 sequence is 14 residues long. The CDR3 loop reads CASSSSQGPTEAFF. In nucleotides, the CDR3 is TGTGCCAGCAGTTCCTCACAGGGACCCACTGAAGCTTTCTTT.

This rearrangement joins TRBV28 to TRBJ1-6; D is unclear. V dropped 2 bases and J dropped 9 bases, with 8 bases sitting between them. This CDR3 is built from 13 residues. Germline V gives CDR1 MDHEN, CDR2 SYDVKM. In nucleotides, the CDR3 is TGTGCCAGCAGTTTACAGCGAGGTTCACCCCTCCACTTT. Residues: CASSLQRGSPLHF.

This clonotype was observed many times. This rearrangement joins TRBV24-1 to TRBJ2-1; either TRBD1 or TRBD2 may supply D (5 bases each). The CDR3 has 16 residues. The V gene's germline CDR1 is KGHDR and CDR2 SFDVKD. Trimming cost V 5 bases and J 7 bases, with 20 bases left between them. DNA of the CDR3: TGTGCCACCAGTGGATTGAGGGGAGTATCAGGGAATGAGCAGTTCTTC. It specifies CATSGLRGVSGNEQFF.

This clonotype has ten or more counts. The chain is built from TRBV6-5 and TRBJ2-7, with D possibly called TRBD1 or TRBD2 (5 bases each). The CDR3 loop spans 15 amino acids. V lost 6 bases to trimming and J lost 0 bases, with 15 bases between them. Germline lookup yields CDR1 MNHEY and CDR2 SVGAGI. The CDR3 DNA reads TGTGCCAGCAGCCCCCAGGCAGGGACCTCCTACGAGCAGTACTTC. Its translation is CASSPQAGTSYEQYF.

The V gene is TRBV12-3 or TRBV12-4, the J gene TRBJ1-2; D possibly corresponds to TRBD1 (6 bases). The CDR3 extends over 14 amino acids. V was cut by 5 bases and J by 4 bases, with 14 bases left in between. CDR3: CASSLNTGPYGYTF. In nucleotides, the CDR3 is TGTGCCAGCAGTCTCAATACAGGGCCCTATGGCTACACCTTC.